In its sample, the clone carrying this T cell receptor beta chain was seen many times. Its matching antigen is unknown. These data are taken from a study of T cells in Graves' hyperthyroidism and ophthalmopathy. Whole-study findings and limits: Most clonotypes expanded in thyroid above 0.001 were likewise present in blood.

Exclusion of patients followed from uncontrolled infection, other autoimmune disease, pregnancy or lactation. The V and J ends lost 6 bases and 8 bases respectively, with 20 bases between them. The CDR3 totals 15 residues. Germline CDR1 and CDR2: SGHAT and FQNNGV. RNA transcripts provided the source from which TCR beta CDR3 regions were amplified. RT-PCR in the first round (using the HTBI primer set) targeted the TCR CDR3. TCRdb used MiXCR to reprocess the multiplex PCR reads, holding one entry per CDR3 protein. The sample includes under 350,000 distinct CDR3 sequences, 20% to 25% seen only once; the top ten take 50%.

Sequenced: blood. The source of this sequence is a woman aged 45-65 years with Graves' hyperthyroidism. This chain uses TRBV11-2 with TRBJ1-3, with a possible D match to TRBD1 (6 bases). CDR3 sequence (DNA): TGTGCCAGCAGTTCTACGGGACACCGGGTGGACACCATATATTTT. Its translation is CASSSTGHRVDTIYF. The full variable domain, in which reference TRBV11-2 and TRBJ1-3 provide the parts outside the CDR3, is EAGVAQSPRYKIIEKRQSVAFWCNPISGHATLYWYQQILGQGPKLLIQFQNNGVVDDSQLPKDRFSAERLKGVDSTLKIQPAKLEDSAVYLCASSSTGHRVDTIYFGEGSWLTVV.